The rows below give T cell receptor beta chains drawn from one sample of a study of identical twins. In TCRdb, the 5' RACE reads were re-called with MiXCR into one record per CDR3 protein. The data contain some 330,000 distinct CDR3 sequences, around 9% of them seen just once; the ten biggest clones take up 7.5% to 9.5%. The sample consisted of naive T cells sorted from blood. The source of these receptors is a woman between 50 and 59 years old in good health. CDR3s include the opening cysteine and the closing phenylalanine or tryptophan. Fields, in order: D gene, J gene, V gene, clone size, CDR3 protein, CDR3 DNA. The D gene is left open where the match is weak. The listing skips clone size in some rows; elsewhere it reads once, few, many or a size class.

d_call: -; j_call: TRBJ2-7; v_call: TRBV12-3/TRBV12-4; clone_size: many; cdr3_aa: CASSSDYEQYF; cdr3_nt: TGTGCCAGCAGTTCAGACTACGAGCAGTACTTC
d_call: TRBD1; j_call: TRBJ2-3; v_call: TRBV11-2; clone_size: many; cdr3_aa: CASSTTGQGWDTQYF; cdr3_nt: TGTGCCAGCAGCACAACGGGACAGGGTTGGGATACGCAGTATTTT
d_call: -; j_call: TRBJ2-5; v_call: TRBV7-9; clone_size: few; cdr3_aa: CASSLVTPGHQETQYF; cdr3_nt: TGTGCCAGCAGCTTAGTTACGCCGGGACACCAAGAGACCCAGTACTTC
d_call: -; j_call: TRBJ1-2; v_call: TRBV12-3/TRBV12-4; clone_size: few; cdr3_aa: CASSMTSYYTF; cdr3_nt: TGTGCCAGCAGTATGACTTCTTACTACACCTTC
d_call: -; j_call: TRBJ2-5; v_call: TRBV24-1; clone_size: many; cdr3_aa: CATSGGGTQYF; cdr3_nt: TGTGCCACCAGTGGTGGCGGGACCCAGTACTTC
d_call: TRBD1; j_call: TRBJ2-2; v_call: TRBV29-1; clone_size: -; cdr3_aa: CSASTGGVTGELFF; cdr3_nt: TGCAGCGCTTCGACAGGGGGCGTTACCGGGGAGCTGTTTTTT
d_call: TRBD2; j_call: TRBJ2-3; v_call: TRBV20-1; clone_size: -; cdr3_aa: CSAASTSLADTQYF; cdr3_nt: TGCAGTGCTGCCTCGACTAGCCTGGCAGATACGCAGTATTTT
d_call: -; j_call: TRBJ1-2; v_call: TRBV19; clone_size: -; cdr3_aa: CASSQTAFYGYTF; cdr3_nt: TGTGCCTCTAGCCAGACAGCTTTCTATGGCTACACCTTC
d_call: TRBD2; j_call: TRBJ2-1; v_call: TRBV5-1; clone_size: -; cdr3_aa: CASSLAVAGGKEQFF; cdr3_nt: TGCGCCAGCAGCTTGGCCGTTGCGGGAGGTAAGGAGCAGTTCTTC
d_call: TRBD1; j_call: TRBJ1-1; v_call: TRBV7-2; clone_size: few; cdr3_aa: CASSLDRGWTEAFF; cdr3_nt: TGTGCCAGCAGCTTAGACAGGGGGTGGACTGAAGCTTTCTTT
d_call: -; j_call: TRBJ1-2; v_call: TRBV2; clone_size: -; cdr3_aa: CATDGGANYGYTF; cdr3_nt: TGTGCCACCGACGGGGGCGCCAACTATGGCTACACCTTC
d_call: -; j_call: TRBJ2-2; v_call: TRBV4-2; clone_size: many; cdr3_aa: CASSPGVREDAGELFF; cdr3_nt: TGTGCCAGCAGCCCCGGGGTCCGCGAAGACGCCGGGGAGCTGTTTTTT
d_call: -; j_call: TRBJ2-4; v_call: TRBV19; clone_size: -; cdr3_aa: CASSTDSNIQYF; cdr3_nt: TGTGCCAGTAGTACCGACAGTAACATTCAGTACTTC
d_call: TRBD1; j_call: TRBJ2-5; v_call: TRBV5-1; clone_size: few; cdr3_aa: CASSLHATGALETQYF; cdr3_nt: TGCGCCAGCAGCTTGCATGCGACAGGGGCTTTAGAGACCCAGTACTTC
d_call: -; j_call: TRBJ2-1; v_call: TRBV29-1; clone_size: many; cdr3_aa: CSVIPRAYNEQFF; cdr3_nt: TGCAGCGTTATACCCCGAGCATACAATGAGCAGTTCTTC
d_call: -; j_call: TRBJ1-2; v_call: TRBV24-1; clone_size: many; cdr3_aa: CATSATRGFYTF; cdr3_nt: TGTGCCACCAGTGCGACACGCGGATTCTACACCTTC
d_call: -; j_call: TRBJ1-4; v_call: TRBV20-1; clone_size: many; cdr3_aa: CSAAGSTNEKLFF; cdr3_nt: TGCAGTGCTGCCGGTTCAACTAATGAAAAACTGTTTTTT
d_call: TRBD1; j_call: TRBJ2-3; v_call: TRBV12-3/TRBV12-4; clone_size: few; cdr3_aa: CASIFGDRAGTQYF; cdr3_nt: TGTGCCAGCATCTTTGGGGACAGGGCAGGGACGCAGTATTTT
d_call: -; j_call: TRBJ2-1; v_call: TRBV10-1; clone_size: -; cdr3_aa: CASSESGGYSEQFF; cdr3_nt: TGCGCCAGCAGTGAGTCGGGGGGCTATAGTGAGCAGTTCTTC
d_call: -; j_call: TRBJ2-3; v_call: TRBV20-1; clone_size: many; cdr3_aa: CSARGQSTDTQYF; cdr3_nt: TGCAGTGCTAGAGGACAGTCGACAGATACGCAGTATTTT
d_call: TRBD2; j_call: TRBJ2-5; v_call: TRBV12-3/TRBV12-4; clone_size: few; cdr3_aa: CASSFRLGGLAEETQYF; cdr3_nt: TGTGCCAGCAGTTTTCGCTTAGGAGGGCTAGCGGAAGAGACCCAGTACTTC
d_call: TRBD2; j_call: TRBJ2-3; v_call: TRBV5-1; clone_size: few; cdr3_aa: CASSNAGDRVDTQYF; cdr3_nt: TGCGCCAGCAGTAATGCGGGAGATCGAGTAGATACGCAGTATTTT
d_call: -; j_call: TRBJ2-7; v_call: TRBV20-1; clone_size: -; cdr3_aa: CSAPSLAGGSYEQYF; cdr3_nt: TGCAGTGCTCCGTCACTAGCCGGGGGCTCCTACGAGCAGTACTTC
d_call: -; j_call: TRBJ1-1; v_call: TRBV5-1; clone_size: many; cdr3_aa: CASSLALGTEAFF; cdr3_nt: TGCGCCAGCAGCTTGGCCCTCGGCACTGAAGCTTTCTTT
d_call: -; j_call: TRBJ1-1; v_call: TRBV27; clone_size: many; cdr3_aa: CASSEQGNTEAFF; cdr3_nt: TGTGCCAGCAGTGAGCAGGGAAACACTGAAGCTTTCTTT
d_call: TRBD2; j_call: TRBJ2-7; v_call: TRBV20-1; clone_size: few; cdr3_aa: CSASSGGNTYEQYF; cdr3_nt: TGCAGTGCTAGTAGCGGGGGTAACACTTACGAGCAGTACTTC
d_call: TRBD2; j_call: TRBJ2-1; v_call: TRBV25-1; clone_size: many; cdr3_aa: CASSGGGLYSYNEQFF; cdr3_nt: TGTGCCAGCAGTGGCGGGGGACTTTACTCCTACAATGAGCAGTTCTTC
d_call: -; j_call: TRBJ2-1; v_call: TRBV5-1; clone_size: many; cdr3_aa: CASSLTSSGNEQFF; cdr3_nt: TGCGCCAGCAGCTTGACTTCCTCCGGGAATGAGCAGTTCTTC
d_call: TRBD2; j_call: TRBJ2-3; v_call: TRBV5-1; clone_size: few; cdr3_aa: CASSLAGTSVPKGIDTQYF; cdr3_nt: TGCGCCAGCAGCTTGGCCGGGACTAGCGTACCCAAGGGGATAGATACGCAGTATTTT
d_call: TRBD1; j_call: TRBJ2-1; v_call: TRBV9; clone_size: few; cdr3_aa: CASSRTGGDSLGNEQFF; cdr3_nt: TGTGCCAGCAGCAGGACAGGGGGCGATTCCTTGGGCAATGAGCAGTTCTTC
d_call: -; j_call: TRBJ2-7; v_call: TRBV5-1; clone_size: few; cdr3_aa: CASSLAGAAYEQYF; cdr3_nt: TGCGCCAGCAGCTTGGCGGGAGCCGCCTACGAGCAGTACTTC
d_call: -; j_call: TRBJ2-1; v_call: TRBV4-1; clone_size: many; cdr3_aa: CASSQDPSRNNEQFF; cdr3_nt: TGCGCCAGCAGCCAAGATCCTAGCAGAAACAATGAGCAGTTCTTC
d_call: -; j_call: TRBJ2-5; v_call: TRBV6-5; clone_size: few; cdr3_aa: CASSYPPGPGETQYF; cdr3_nt: TGTGCCAGCAGTTACCCCCCCGGGCCAGGAGAGACCCAGTACTTC